The 27 T cell receptor beta chains reported below all come from one sample, sequenced in a study of blood T cell repertoires in COVID-19. Here immunoSEQ multiplex PCR was the method, and the copy in TCRdb shows in-frame clones only, minus some. The sample consists of about 190,000 clones, less than 85% of them appearing once. Source material: PBMCs or T cells enriched from blood (not recorded which). The source of these receptors is a woman in her sixties or seventies with acute COVID-19.

This chain uses TRBV25-1 with TRBJ2-1; 8 bases are a match to TRBD2. Germline loops: CDR1 MGHDK, CDR2 SYGVNS. The V gene end was trimmed by 2 bases and the J gene end by 5 bases; junction bases not matched to a gene: 8. This CDR3 contains 16 residues. CDR3 residues: CASSELREDQDNEQFF. The CDR3 nucleotides read TGTGCCAGCAGTGAACTGCGGGAGGATCAGGACAATGAGCAGTTCTTC.

In its sample, this clone was seen once. V gene TRBV9 combines with J gene TRBJ1-2; D perhaps matches TRBD1 (5 bases). This CDR3 comprises 14 residues. V was pared by 3 bases and J by 7 bases, with 16 bases between. Germline-derived CDR1 and CDR2 are SGDLS and YYNGEE. CDR3 nucleotide sequence: TGTGCCAGCAGCGCCTGGGACTCTCGGGCTGGCTACACCTTC. Its protein product is CASSAWDSRAGYTF.

This clone was observed a single time. This chain uses TRBV7-8 with TRBJ1-5; weak D call: TRBD1 (6 bases). Looked up from germline, CDR1 is SGHVS and CDR2 is FQNEAQ. V dropped 0 bases and J dropped 6 bases, with 15 bases sitting between them. The CDR3 runs 16 residues. This CDR3 reads CASSLAGWRGGQPQHF. In nucleotides, the CDR3 is TGTGCCAGCAGCTTAGCTGGGTGGAGAGGGGGTCAGCCCCAGCATTTT. Complete variable domain (other parts from reference TRBV7-8 and TRBJ1-5): GAGVSQSPRYKVAKRGQDVALRCDPISGHVSLFWYQQALGQGPEFLTYFQNEAQLDKSGLPSDRFFAERPEGSVSTLKIQRTQQEDSAVYLCASSLAGWRGGQPQHFGDGTRLSIL.

The V and J genes are TRBV30 and TRBJ1-2; the D is unclear. Germline CDR1 GTSNPN, CDR2 SVGIG (reference sequence). V dropped 3 bases and J dropped 8 bases, with 16 bases sitting between them. This CDR3 has 13 residues. Here the CDR3 reads CAWRAPPGNGYTF. In nucleotides, the CDR3 is TGTGCCTGGAGAGCCCCGCCGGGGAACGGCTACACCTTC.

This clone was recorded only once. This rearrangement joins TRBV7-2 to TRBJ1-1, with 7 nucleotides matching TRBD1. CDR3 length: 16 residues. V lost 5 bases to trimming and J lost 2 bases; unmatched junction nucleotides: 11. The germline V gene encodes CDR1 SGHTA and CDR2 FQGNSA. The CDR3: CASSPGRDRSNTEAFF. In nucleotides, the CDR3 is TGTGCCAGCAGCCCAGGGCGGGACAGATCAAACACTGAAGCTTTCTTT. The whole variable domain, remainder taken from reference TRBV7-2 and TRBJ1-1, is GAGVSQSPSNKVTEKGKDVELRCDPISGHTALYWYRQSLGQGLEFLIYFQGNSAPDKSGLPSDRFSAERTGGSVSTLTIQRTQQEDSAVYLCASSPGRDRSNTEAFFGQGTRLTVV.

This clone was observed a handful of times. V is TRBV19 and J is TRBJ2-7, with a tentative D call TRBD1 (6 bases). CDR3 length: 13 amino acids. V lost 5 bases and J lost 6, with 14 bases in between. CDR1 and CDR2 from the germline V gene are LNHDA and SQIVND (reference sequence). As DNA, the CDR3 is TGTGCCAGTAGTCAAGGGGGTTCCCTCGAGCAGTACTTC. Translated, it gives CASSQGGSLEQYF.

This chain joins TRBV5-1 and TRBJ2-3, with 12 nucleotides matching TRBD2. Germline-derived CDR1 and CDR2 are SGHRS and YFSETQ. The V segment lost 3 bases and the J segment 3 bases; nucleotides outside the gene matches: 8. The CDR3 loop spans 17 amino acids. DNA for the CDR3: TGCGCCAGCAGCTCGACTAGCGGGGGCACCGGGACAGATACGCAGTATTTT. Protein sequence: CASSSTSGGTGTDTQYF.

Regarding this clone: A read error may produce the germline difference seen at one junction end. The chain links TRBV11-3 to TRBJ2-1; TRBD2 aligns across 8 bases. The CDR3 has 12 residues. The germline V gene has CDR1 SGHNT and CDR2 YENEEA. CDR3: CASSFSREGPIF. The CDR3 DNA follows: TGTGCCAGCAGCTTTTCCCGGGAGGGCCCTATCTTC.

This chain connects TRBV10-1 to TRBJ1-6; D might be TRBD1 (6 bases). With 8 bases removed from V and 9 bases from J, the gap between germline ends came to 14 bases. This CDR3 is 13 amino acids long. Germline CDR1 WNHNN, CDR2 SYGVQD (reference sequence). CDR3 protein: CASGRDIFSPLHF. The CDR3 coding sequence is TGCGCCAGCGGCCGGGACATCTTTTCACCCCTCCACTTT.

V and J are TRBV21-1 and TRBJ2-1; the table's TRBD1 call for D was not verified on the DNA. TRBV21-1 is annotated as a pseudogene. This CDR3 is 14 amino acids long. As DNA, the CDR3 is TGTGCCAGCAGCCGTCGGCAGGGGCACAATGAGCAGTTCTTC. This encodes CASSRRQGHNEQFF.

V gene TRBV5-3 combines with J gene TRBJ2-1; D is unresolved. TRBV5-3 falls under the ORF class, with uncertain function. The V and J ends lost 0 bases and 3 bases respectively, with 7 bases between them. The CDR3 has 14 residues. The CDR3 bases are TGTGCCAGAAGCTTGGTTGAGTTCTACAATGAGCAGTTCTTC. The encoded protein is CARSLVEFYNEQFF.

The V call is TRBV19, the J call TRBJ1-1, with D maybe TRBD1 (6 bases). The CDR3 has 14 amino acids. Germline CDR1 reads LNHDA; CDR2 reads SQIVND (reference sequence). Between the trimmed V and J ends, which lost 6 bases and 1 base, there was a span of 12 bases. CDR3 residues: CASSHGGANTEAFF. CDR3 nucleotides: TGTGCCAGTAGCCATGGGGGGGCGAACACTGAAGCTTTCTTT.

The gene calls are TRBV3-1 (or the pseudogene TRBV3-2) and TRBJ1-5; D not resolved. CDR1 is LGHDT, CDR2 YNNKEL, per germline (reference sequence). Trimming took off 4 bases at V and 4 bases at J, with 8 bases between the two ends. The CDR3 runs 13 residues. The CDR3 loop reads CASSPPGNQPQHF. The CDR3 nucleotides are TGTGCCAGCAGCCCGCCGGGGAATCAGCCCCAGCATTTT.

V is TRBV11-2 and J is TRBJ1-2, with no clear D. V lost 4 bases, J lost 4 bases, and 10 bases lay in between. Germline loops: CDR1 SGHAT, CDR2 FQNNGV. The CDR3 has 13 amino acids. The CDR3 here is CASSSGRTYGYTF. DNA for the CDR3: TGTGCCAGCAGCTCGGGGAGAACCTATGGCTACACCTTC.

The rearrangement joins TRBV28 to TRBJ2-4, with D perhaps matching TRBD1 (6 bases). Per the germline V gene, CDR1 is MDHEN and CDR2 is SYDVKM. The CDR3 spans 15 residues. Trimming left V 4 bases short and J 0 bases short, with 10 bases between. In DNA, the CDR3 is TGTGCCAGCAGTTATACCAGGGGAGCCAAAAACATTCAGTACTTC. It codes for CASSYTRGAKNIQYF. Together with reference TRBV28 and TRBJ2-4, the CDR3 gives the full variable domain: DVKVTQSSRYLVKRTGEKVFLECVQDMDHENMFWYRQDPGLGLRLIYFSYDVKMKEKGDIPEGYSVSREKKERFSLILESASTNQTSMYLCASSYTRGAKNIQYFGAGTRLSVL.

The chain recombines TRBV9 with TRBJ2-1; 10 bases align to TRBD1. CDR3 length equals 15 residues. J gave up 8 bases and V 3 bases, and 8 bases lay outside the gene matches. CDR1 SGDLS and CDR2 YYNGEE come from the germline V gene. In DNA, the CDR3 is TGTGCCAGCAGCGACCGGGACAGGGGTTATGATGAGCAGTTCTTC. Translated, it gives CASSDRDRGYDEQFF. Looking up the rest from reference TRBV9 and TRBJ2-1 gives the full variable domain: DSGVTQTPKHLITATGQRVTLRCSPRSGDLSVYWYQQSLDQGLQFLIQYYNGEERAKGNILERFSAQQFPDLHSELNLSSLELGDSALYFCASSDRDRGYDEQFFGPGTRLTVL.

This chain uses TRBV19 with TRBJ1-2; D perhaps matches TRBD1 (6 bases). The CDR3 spans 13 residues. Germline lookup yields CDR1 LNHDA and CDR2 SQIVND (reference sequence). Trimming took off 6 bases at V and 8 bases at J, with 16 bases between the two ends. The CDR3 region is CASSRRDTDGYTF. For the CDR3, the DNA is TGTGCCAGTAGCCGCCGGGACACGGACGGCTACACCTTC.

About this clone: In the same sample, other DNA sequences code for this CDR3. V usage is TRBV3-1 (or the pseudogene TRBV3-2) and J usage is TRBJ1-1; 7 bases line up with TRBD1. Trimming cost V 4 bases and J 2 bases; bases outside gene matches: 1. The germline V gene has CDR1 LGHDT and CDR2 YNNKEL (reference sequence). The length of the CDR3 is 13 residues. CDR3 sequence: CASSLGGNTEAFF. Here the CDR3 DNA reads TGTGCCAGCAGCCTAGGGGGCAACACTGAAGCTTTCTTT.

The chain employs TRBV2 and TRBJ1-6; D unresolved. The CDR3 totals 12 residues. Germline lookup yields CDR1 SNHLY and CDR2 FYNNEI. V was trimmed by 5 bases and J by 10 bases, leaving 9 bases between them. This CDR3 is CASSKGSSPLHF. CDR3 bases: TGTGCCAGCAGTAAAGGGAGCTCACCCCTCCACTTT.

The chain couples TRBV4-3 to TRBJ1-5, with D possibly TRBD1 on 6 matching bases. V lost 10 bases to trimming and J lost 4 bases, with 26 bases between them. Germline CDR1 reads LGHNA; CDR2 reads YSLEER. The CDR3 is made up of 17 amino acids. The CDR3 loop reads CANLWSQGTKFNQPQHF. The CDR3 DNA follows: TGCGCCAACCTATGGTCGCAGGGGACCAAGTTTAATCAGCCCCAGCATTTT.

This chain connects TRBV2 to TRBJ1-1, with a weak D call TRBD1 (5 bases). The CDR3 sequence is 15 residues long. Looked up from germline, CDR1 is SNHLY and CDR2 is FYNNEI. V was trimmed by 4 bases and J by 0 bases, leaving 12 bases between them. DNA for the CDR3: TGTGCCAGCAGTGCGTTCGCAGGGATGAACACTGAAGCTTTCTTT. Encoded protein: CASSAFAGMNTEAFF. The full variable domain, completed using reference TRBV2 and TRBJ1-1, is EPEVTQTPSHQVTQMGQEVILRCVPISNHLYFYWYRQILGQKVEFLVSFYNNEISEKSEIFDDQFSVERPDGSNFTLKIRSTKLEDSAMYFCASSAFAGMNTEAFFGQGTRLTVV.

The V call is TRBV5-1, the J call TRBJ2-1; 15 bases fit TRBD2. V lost 4 bases and J lost 10; bases outside the gene matches: 6. The CDR3 runs to 15 residues. The germline gives CDR1 SGHRS, CDR2 YFSETQ. The CDR3 DNA reads as TGCGCCAGCAGCCGGACTAGCGGGGGGGCCGAAGAGCAGTTCTTC. Its translation: CASSRTSGGAEEQFF.

The chain recombines TRBV7-9 with TRBJ1-1; 7 bases align to TRBD1. The CDR3 runs to 14 residues. From germline, CDR1 is SEHNR and CDR2 FQNEAQ (reference sequence). Germline trimming cut 5 bases from V and 4 bases from J; bases unmatched to any gene: 7. DNA of the CDR3: TGTGCCAGCAGCGCCCAGGGGGTGAGCACTGAAGCTTTCTTT. It codes for CASSAQGVSTEAFF.

The chain links TRBV7-8 to TRBJ2-5; possibly TRBD2 for D (6 bases). This CDR3 contains 17 residues. The ends were cut back, 3 bases at V and 0 bases at J, with 17 bases in the middle. Germline CDR1 and CDR2: SGHVS and FQNEAQ. The CDR3 bases are TGTGCCAGCAGCTTTCCTCGCTCCCTAGCGCACCAAGAGACCCAGTACTTC. As protein: CASSFPRSLAHQETQYF.

V usage is TRBV11-3 and J usage is TRBJ2-1; D remains ambiguous. Germline V gene lookup returns CDR1 SGHNT and CDR2 YENEEA. The CDR3 totals 19 residues. Trimming took off 0 bases at V and 4 bases at J, with 22 bases between the two ends. The CDR3 sequence: CASSLDRATDTRIYNEQFF. The CDR3 DNA is TGTGCCAGCAGCTTAGATCGTGCGACCGACACACGAATATACAATGAGCAGTTCTTC.

The chain uses TRBV3-1 (or the pseudogene TRBV3-2) and TRBJ2-3, with D perhaps TRBD2 (6 bases). The CDR3 totals 13 residues. Trimming removed 9 bases at V and 0 bases at J, with 10 bases between. CDR1 is LGHDT, CDR2 YNNKEL, per germline (reference sequence). CDR3 DNA sequence: TGTGCCAGTGGGACTCCTAGCACAGATACGCAGTATTTT. Residues: CASGTPSTDTQYF.

The sample holds one count of this clone. The V and J genes are TRBV18 and TRBJ2-3, with 7 nucleotides matching TRBD2. The trim removed 0 bases at V and 0 bases at J, leaving 6 bases unmatched. Germline CDR1 is KGHSH and CDR2 is LQKENI. The CDR3 covers 17 residues. The CDR3 reads CASSPPRRGISTDTQYF. Here the CDR3 DNA reads TGTGCCAGCTCACCACCGCGGCGGGGGATAAGCACAGATACGCAGTATTTT. The full variable domain, with the rest looked up from reference TRBV18 and TRBJ2-3, is NAGVMQNPRHLVRRRGQEARLRCSPMKGHSHVYWYRQLPEEGLKFMVYLQKENIIDESGMPKERFSAEFPKEGPSILRIQQVVRGDSAAYFCASSPPRRGISTDTQYFGPGTRLTVL.